This TCR beta chain was observed in a study of early T cells in non-severe SARS-CoV-2 infection. TCRdb analysed the 5' RACE reads with MiXCR anew, one entry per CDR3 protein. In the table there are about 33,000 distinct CDR3 sequences, about 5% of which are singletons. This clonotype was recorded at least ten times. The CDR3 runs to 16 residues. V gave up 0 bases and J gave up 3 bases, with 13 bases separating them. Germline V gene lookup returns CDR1 LGHNA and CDR2 YNFKEQ. The TCR originated in an adult who was a healthcare worker with PCR-confirmed SARS-CoV-2 infection or an uninfected control (not recorded which). The V gene is TRBV4-2, the J gene TRBJ2-3; D perhaps matches TRBD2 (5 bases). Sequences were obtained from whole blood. The CDR3 is CASSQENGLDTDTQYF. Here the CDR3 DNA reads TGTGCCAGCAGCCAAGAAAACGGACTGGATACAGATACGCAGTATTTT.